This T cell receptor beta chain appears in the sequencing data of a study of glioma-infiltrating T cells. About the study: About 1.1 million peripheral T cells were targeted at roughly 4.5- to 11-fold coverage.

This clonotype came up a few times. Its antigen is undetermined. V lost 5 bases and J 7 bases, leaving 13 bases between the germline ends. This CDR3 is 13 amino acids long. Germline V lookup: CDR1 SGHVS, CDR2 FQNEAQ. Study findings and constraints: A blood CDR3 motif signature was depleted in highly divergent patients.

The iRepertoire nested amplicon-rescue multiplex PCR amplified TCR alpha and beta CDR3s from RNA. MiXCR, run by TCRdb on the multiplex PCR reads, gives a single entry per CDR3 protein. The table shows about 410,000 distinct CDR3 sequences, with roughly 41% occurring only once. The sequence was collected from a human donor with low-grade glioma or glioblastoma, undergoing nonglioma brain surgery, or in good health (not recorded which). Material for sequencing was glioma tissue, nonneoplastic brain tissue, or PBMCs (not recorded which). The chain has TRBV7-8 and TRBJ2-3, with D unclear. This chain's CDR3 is CASSLGRTNTQYF. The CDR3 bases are TGTGCCAGCAGCCTCGGACGGACGAATACGCAGTATTTT.